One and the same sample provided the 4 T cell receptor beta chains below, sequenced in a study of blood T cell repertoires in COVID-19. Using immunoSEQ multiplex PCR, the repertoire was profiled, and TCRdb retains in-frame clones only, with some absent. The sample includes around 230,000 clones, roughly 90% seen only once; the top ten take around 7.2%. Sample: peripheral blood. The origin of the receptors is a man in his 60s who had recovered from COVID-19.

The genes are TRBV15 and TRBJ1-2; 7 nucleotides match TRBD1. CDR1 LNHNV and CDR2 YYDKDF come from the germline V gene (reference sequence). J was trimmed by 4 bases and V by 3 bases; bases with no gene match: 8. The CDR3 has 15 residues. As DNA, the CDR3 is TGTGCCACCAGCAGGGCGACAGGGAATATCTATGGCTACACCTTC. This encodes CATSRATGNIYGYTF.

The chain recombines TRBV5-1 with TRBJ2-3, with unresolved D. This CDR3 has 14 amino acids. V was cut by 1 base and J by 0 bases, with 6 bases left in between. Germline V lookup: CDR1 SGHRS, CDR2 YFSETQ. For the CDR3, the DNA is TGCGCCAGCAGCTTGACGACAAGCACAGATACGCAGTATTTT. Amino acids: CASSLTTSTDTQYF.

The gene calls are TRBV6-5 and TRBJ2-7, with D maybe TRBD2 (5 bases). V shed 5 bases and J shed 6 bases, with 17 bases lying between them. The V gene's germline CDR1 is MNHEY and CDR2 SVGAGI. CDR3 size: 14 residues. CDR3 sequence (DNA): TGTGCCAGCAGTAAACCAGAAGGTCGGGGCGAGCAGTACGTC. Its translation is CASSKPEGRGEQYV.

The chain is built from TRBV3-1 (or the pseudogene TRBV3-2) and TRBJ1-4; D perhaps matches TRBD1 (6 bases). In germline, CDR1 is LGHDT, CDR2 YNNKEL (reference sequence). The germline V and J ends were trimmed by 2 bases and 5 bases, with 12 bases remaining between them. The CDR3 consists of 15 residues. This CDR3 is CASSQRRTENEKLFF. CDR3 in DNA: TGTGCCAGCAGCCAACGCAGGACAGAGAATGAAAAACTGTTTTTT.